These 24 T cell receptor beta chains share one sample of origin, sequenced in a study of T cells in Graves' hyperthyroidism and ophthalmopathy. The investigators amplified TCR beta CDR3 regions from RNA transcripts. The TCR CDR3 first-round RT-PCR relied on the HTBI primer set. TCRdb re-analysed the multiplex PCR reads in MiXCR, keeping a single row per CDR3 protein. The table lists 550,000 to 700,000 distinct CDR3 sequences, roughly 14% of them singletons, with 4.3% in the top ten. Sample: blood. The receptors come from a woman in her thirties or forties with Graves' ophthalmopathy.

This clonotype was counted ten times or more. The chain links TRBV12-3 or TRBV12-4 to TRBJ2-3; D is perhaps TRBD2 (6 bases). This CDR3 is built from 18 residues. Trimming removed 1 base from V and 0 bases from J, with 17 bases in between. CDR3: CASSLGLGQGGSTDTQYF. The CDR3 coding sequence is TGTGCCAGCAGTTTAGGGCTTGGGCAGGGAGGTAGCACAGATACGCAGTATTTT.

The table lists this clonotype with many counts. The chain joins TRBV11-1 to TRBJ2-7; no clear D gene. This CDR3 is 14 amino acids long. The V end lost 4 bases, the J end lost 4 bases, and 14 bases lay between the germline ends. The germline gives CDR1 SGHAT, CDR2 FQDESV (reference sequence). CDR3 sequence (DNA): TGTGCCAGCAGCTATGCGAGGTACTCATACGAGCAGTACTTC. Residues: CASSYARYSYEQYF. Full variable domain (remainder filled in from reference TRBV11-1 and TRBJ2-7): EAEVAQSPRYKITEKSQAVAFWCDPISGHATLYWYRQILGQGPELLVQFQDESVVDDSQLPKDRFSAERLKGVDSTLKIQPAELGDSAMYLCASSYARYSYEQYFGPGTRLTVT.

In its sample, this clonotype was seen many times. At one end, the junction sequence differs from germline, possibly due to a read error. The CDR3 DNA reads as TGCAGCGCGCTCCCGGGGGGGGAGATGAGATTC. Protein product: CSALPGGEMRF. The V gene is TRBV29-1, the J gene TRBJ1-2; D might be TRBD1 (5 bases). Germline assignment: CDR1 SQVTM and CDR2 ANQGSEA. The CDR3 sequence is 11 residues long.

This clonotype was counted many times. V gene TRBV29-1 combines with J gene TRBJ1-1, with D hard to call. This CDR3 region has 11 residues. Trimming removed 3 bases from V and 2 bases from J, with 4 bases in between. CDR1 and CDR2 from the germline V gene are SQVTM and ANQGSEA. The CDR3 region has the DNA TGCAGCGTTGAGGATAACACTGAAGCTTTCTTT. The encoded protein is CSVEDNTEAFF.

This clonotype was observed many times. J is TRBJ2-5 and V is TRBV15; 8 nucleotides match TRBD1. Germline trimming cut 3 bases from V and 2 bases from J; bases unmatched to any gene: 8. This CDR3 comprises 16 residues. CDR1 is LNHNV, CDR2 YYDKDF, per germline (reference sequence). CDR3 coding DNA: TGTGCCACCAGCAGTCCAAGAACAGGGGGACAAGAGACCCAGTACTTC. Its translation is CATSSPRTGGQETQYF.

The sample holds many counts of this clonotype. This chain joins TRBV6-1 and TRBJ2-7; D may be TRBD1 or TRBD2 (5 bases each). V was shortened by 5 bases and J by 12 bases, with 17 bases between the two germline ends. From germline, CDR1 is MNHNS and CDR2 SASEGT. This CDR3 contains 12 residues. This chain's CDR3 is CASSTDTRAGYF. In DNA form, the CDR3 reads TGTGCCAGCAGTACGGACACCCGTGCGGGGTACTTC.

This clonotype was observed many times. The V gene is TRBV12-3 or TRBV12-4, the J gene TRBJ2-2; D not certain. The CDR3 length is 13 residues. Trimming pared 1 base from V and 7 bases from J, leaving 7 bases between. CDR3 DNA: TGTGCCAGCAGTTTAGGGGTGGTCGGGGAGCTGTTTTTT. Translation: CASSLGVVGELFF.

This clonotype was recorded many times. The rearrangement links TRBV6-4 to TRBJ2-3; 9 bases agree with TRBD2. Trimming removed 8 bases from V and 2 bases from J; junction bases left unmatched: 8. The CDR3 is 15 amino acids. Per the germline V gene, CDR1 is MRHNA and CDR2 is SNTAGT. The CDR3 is CASQPTSGHTDTQYF. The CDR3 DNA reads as TGTGCCAGCCAGCCTACTAGCGGGCACACAGATACGCAGTATTTT.

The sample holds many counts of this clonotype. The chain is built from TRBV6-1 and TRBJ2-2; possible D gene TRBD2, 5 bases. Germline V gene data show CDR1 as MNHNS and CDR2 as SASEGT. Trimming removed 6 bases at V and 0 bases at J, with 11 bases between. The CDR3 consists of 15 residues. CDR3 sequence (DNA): TGTGCCAGCAGCCTCCAGGAGGCGAACACCGGGGAGCTGTTTTTT. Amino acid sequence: CASSLQEANTGELFF.

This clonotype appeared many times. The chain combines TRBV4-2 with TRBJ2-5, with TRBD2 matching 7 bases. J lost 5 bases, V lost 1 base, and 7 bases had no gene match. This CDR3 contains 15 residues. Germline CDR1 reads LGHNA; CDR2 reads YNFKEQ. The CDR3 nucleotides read TGTGCCAGCAGCCAAGGGGCGGGAGTAGGGGAGACCCAGTACTTC. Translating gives CASSQGAGVGETQYF.

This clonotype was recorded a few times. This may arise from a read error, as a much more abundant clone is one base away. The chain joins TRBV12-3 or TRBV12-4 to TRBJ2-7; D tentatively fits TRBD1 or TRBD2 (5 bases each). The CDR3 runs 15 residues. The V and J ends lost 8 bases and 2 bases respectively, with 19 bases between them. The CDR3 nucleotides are TGTGCCAGCTCCCTCCTGGGACCAGGAACCTACGAGCAGTACTTC. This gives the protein CASSLLGPGTYEQYF.

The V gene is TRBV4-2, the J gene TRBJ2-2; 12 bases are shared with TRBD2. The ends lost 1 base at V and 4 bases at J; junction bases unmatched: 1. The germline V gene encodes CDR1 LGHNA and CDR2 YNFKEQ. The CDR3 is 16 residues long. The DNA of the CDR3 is TGTGCCAGCAGCCAAGGACTAGCGGGGGCCACCGGGGAGCTGTTTTTT. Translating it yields CASSQGLAGATGELFF.

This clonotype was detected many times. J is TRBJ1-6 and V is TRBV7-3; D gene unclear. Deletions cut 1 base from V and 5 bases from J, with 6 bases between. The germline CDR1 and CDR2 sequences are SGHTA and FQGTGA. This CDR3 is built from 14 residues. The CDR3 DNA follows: TGTGCCAGCAGCTTAAGTCAGCATAATTCACCCCTCCACTTT. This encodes CASSLSQHNSPLHF.

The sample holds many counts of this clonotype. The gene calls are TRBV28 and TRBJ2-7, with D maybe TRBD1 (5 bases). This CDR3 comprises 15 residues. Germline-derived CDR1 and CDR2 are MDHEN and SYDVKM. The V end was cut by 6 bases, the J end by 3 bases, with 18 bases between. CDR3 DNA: TGTGCCAGCAGCCTCGCTGACAGCCGCGGCTACGAGCAGTACTTC. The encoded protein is CASSLADSRGYEQYF.

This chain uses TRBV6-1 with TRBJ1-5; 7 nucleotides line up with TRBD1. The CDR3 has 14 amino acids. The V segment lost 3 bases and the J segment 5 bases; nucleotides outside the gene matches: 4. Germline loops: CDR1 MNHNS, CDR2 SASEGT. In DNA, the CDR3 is TGTGCCAGCAGTGACGGGACAGACCATCAGCCCCAGCATTTT. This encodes CASSDGTDHQPQHF.

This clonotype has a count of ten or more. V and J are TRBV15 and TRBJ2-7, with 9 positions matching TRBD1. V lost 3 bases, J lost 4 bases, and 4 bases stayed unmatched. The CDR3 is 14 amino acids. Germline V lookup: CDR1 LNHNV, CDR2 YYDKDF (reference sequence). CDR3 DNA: TGTGCCACCAGCAGTCGGACAGGGGCTTACGAGCAGTACTTC. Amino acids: CATSSRTGAYEQYF.

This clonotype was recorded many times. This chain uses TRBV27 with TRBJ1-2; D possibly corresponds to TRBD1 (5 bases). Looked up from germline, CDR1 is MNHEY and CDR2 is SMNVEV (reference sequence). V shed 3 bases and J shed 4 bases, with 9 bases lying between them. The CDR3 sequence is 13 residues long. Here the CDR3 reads CASSFTGAYGYTF. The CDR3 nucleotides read TGTGCCAGCAGTTTCACAGGAGCCTATGGCTACACCTTC.

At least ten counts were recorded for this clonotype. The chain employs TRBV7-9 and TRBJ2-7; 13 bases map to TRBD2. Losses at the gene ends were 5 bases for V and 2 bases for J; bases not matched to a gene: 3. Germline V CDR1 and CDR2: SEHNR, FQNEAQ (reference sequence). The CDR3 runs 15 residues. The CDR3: CASSRTSGSAYEQYF. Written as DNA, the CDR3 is TGTGCCAGCAGCCGGACTAGCGGGAGCGCCTACGAGCAGTACTTC.

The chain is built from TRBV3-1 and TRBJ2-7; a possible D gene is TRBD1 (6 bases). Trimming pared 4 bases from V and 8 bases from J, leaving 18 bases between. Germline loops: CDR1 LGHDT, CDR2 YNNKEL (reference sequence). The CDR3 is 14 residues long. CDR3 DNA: TGTGCCAGCAGCCCTGGGTCTGGCTGGGACAAGCAGTACTTC. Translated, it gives CASSPGSGWDKQYF.

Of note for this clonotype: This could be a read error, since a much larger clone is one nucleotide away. The CDR3 DNA sequence: TGTGCCAGCGGACCTGCAGCGGGCATAGGGGAGACCCAGTACTTC. Amino acid sequence: CASGPAAGIGETQYF. This sequence joins TRBV11-2 and TRBJ2-5; D may be TRBD2 (6 bases). This CDR3 spans 15 amino acids. Trimming removed 8 bases at V and 5 bases at J, with 21 bases between. Germline lookup yields CDR1 SGHAT and CDR2 FQNNGV. Full variable domain (rest looked up from reference TRBV11-2 and TRBJ2-5): EAGVAQSPRYKIIEKRQSVAFWCNPISGHATLYWYQQILGQGPKLLIQFQNNGVVDDSQLPKDRFSAERLKGVDSTLKIQPAKLEDSAVYLCASGPAAGIGETQYFGPGTRLLVL.

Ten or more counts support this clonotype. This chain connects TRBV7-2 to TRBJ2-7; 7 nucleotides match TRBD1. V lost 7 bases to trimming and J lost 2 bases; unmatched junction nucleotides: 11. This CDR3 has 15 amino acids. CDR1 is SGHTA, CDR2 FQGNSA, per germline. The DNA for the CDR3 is TGTGCCAGCACCCCCCTCGGGACAGCTGCCTACGAGCAGTACTTC. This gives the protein CASTPLGTAAYEQYF.

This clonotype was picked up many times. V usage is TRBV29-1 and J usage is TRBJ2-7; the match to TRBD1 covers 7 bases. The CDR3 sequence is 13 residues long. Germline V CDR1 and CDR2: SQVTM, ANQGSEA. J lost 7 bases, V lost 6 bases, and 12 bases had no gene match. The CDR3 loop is CSVGRQGMEEQYF. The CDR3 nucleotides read TGCAGCGTGGGAAGACAGGGAATGGAGGAGCAGTACTTC.

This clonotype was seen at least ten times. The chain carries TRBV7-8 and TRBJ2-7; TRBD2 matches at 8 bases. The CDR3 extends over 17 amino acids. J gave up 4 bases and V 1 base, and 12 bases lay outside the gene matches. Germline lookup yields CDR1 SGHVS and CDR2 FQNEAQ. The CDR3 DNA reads TGTGCCAGCAGCTTAGGCAAAGCGGGAGATGTTTTGTACGAGCAGTACTTC. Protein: CASSLGKAGDVLYEQYF.

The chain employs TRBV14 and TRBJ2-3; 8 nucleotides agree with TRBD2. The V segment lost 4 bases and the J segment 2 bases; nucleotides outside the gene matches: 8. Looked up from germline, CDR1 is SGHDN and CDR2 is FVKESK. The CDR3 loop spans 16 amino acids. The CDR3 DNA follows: TGTGCCAGCAGCCTACGACGCGGGGGGTTCACAGATACGCAGTATTTT. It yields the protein CASSLRRGGFTDTQYF.